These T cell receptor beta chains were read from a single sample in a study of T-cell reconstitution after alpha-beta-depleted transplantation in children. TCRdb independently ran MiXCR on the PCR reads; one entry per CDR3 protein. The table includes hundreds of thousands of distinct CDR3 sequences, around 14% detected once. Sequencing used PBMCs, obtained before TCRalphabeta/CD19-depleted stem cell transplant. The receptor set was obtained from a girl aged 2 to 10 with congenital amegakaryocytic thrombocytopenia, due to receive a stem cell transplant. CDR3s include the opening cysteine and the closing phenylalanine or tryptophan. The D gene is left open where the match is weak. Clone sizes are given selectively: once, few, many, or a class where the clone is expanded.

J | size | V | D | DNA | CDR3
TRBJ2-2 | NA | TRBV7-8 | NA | TGTGCCAGCAGCTTATCGATGGTCATGGTGACCGGGGAGCTGTTTTTT | CASSLSMVMVTGELFF
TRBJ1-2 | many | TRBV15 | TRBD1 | TGTGCCACCAGCCCGGGGACAGGACCACGTGGCTACACCTTC | CATSPGTGPRGYTF
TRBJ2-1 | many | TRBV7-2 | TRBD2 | TGTGCCAGCAGCTTAGCCCGGGTAGGGACTAGCGGCACCAATGAGCAGTTCTTC | CASSLARVGTSGTNEQFF
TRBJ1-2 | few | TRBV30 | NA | TGTGCCTGGAGCCTAGCAGGGAAGTTGGGCTATGGCTACACCTTC | CAWSLAGKLGYGYTF
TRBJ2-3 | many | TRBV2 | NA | TGTGCCAGTACGGCACCTTTCACAGATACGCAGTATTTT | CASTAPFTDTQYF
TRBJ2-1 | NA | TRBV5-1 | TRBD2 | TGCGCCAGCAGCACAGGCCTAGCGGGAGGTACGAATGAGCAGTTCTTC | CASSTGLAGGTNEQFF
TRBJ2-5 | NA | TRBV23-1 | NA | TGCGCCAGCAGCCGAACTAGCAACCATCAAGAGACCCAGTACTTC | CASSRTSNHQETQYF
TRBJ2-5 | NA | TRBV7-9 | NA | TGTGCCAGCAGCATACTGGCGACCCAGTACTTC | CASSILATQYF
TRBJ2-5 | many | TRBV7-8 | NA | TGTGCCAGCAGCCACTCCCCGCCAGGGCATCGATATCAAGAGACCCAGTACTTC | CASSHSPPGHRYQETQYF
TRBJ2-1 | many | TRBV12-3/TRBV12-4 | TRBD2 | TGTGCCAGCAGTTCCCTTCGCGGGAGGGATTACAATGAGCAGTTCTTC | CASSSLRGRDYNEQFF
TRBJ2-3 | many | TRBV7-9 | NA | TGTGCCAGCAGCTTCGAGGGTTTCCCAGATACGCAGTATTTT | CASSFEGFPDTQYF
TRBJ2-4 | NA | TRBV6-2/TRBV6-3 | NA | TGTGCCAGCAGTTACATGCGGGACAGAGCAAACATTCAGTACTTC | CASSYMRDRANIQYF
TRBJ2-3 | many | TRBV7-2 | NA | TGTGCCAGCAGCTTAAGACACTTTCGAGATACGCAGTATTTT | CASSLRHFRDTQYF
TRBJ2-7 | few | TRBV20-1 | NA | TGCAGTGCTAGAGTCCCAAGCGGCGAGCAGTACTTC | CSARVPSGEQYF
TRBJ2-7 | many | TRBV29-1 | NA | TGCAGCCCTGACCATTGGGAGCAGTACTTC | CSPDHWEQYF
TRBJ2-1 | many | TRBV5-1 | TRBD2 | TGCGCCAGCAGCCCGGGACTAGCGGGAGGATTCTACAATGAGCAGTTCTTC | CASSPGLAGGFYNEQFF
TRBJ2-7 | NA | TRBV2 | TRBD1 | TGTGCCAGCAGTGAACAGGGGGCCTACGAGCAGTACTTC | CASSEQGAYEQYF
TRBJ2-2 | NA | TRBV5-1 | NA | TGCGCCAGCATCTCGACAGGAAACACCGGGGAGCTGTTTTTT | CASISTGNTGELFF
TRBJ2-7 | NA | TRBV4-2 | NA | TGTGCCAGCAGCCAAGAGGGCGGGATTGACGAGCAGTACTTC | CASSQEGGIDEQYF
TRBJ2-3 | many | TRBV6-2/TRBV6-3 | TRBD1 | TGTGCCAGCAGTTACTCGGCGGCCGGGACAGAGCACAACCGACCCACAGATACGCAGTATTTT | CASSYSAAGTEHNRPTDTQYF
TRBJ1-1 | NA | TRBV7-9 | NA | TGTGCCAGCAGCGAGAGCAGGTTCGAGGGAACTGAAGCTTTCTTT | CASSESRFEGTEAFF
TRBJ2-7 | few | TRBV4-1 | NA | TGCGCCAGCAGCCAGGAAGCGGATTCCTACGAGCAGTACTTC | CASSQEADSYEQYF
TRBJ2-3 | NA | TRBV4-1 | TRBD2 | TGCGCCAGCAGCCATGGGCGGCTGGCGGGAGCGCAGGTCCCATATATTACGCAGTATTTT | CASSHGRLAGAQVPYITQYF
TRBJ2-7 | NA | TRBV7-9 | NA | TGTGCCAGCAGCACGGGACTCAGCTCCTACGAGCAGTACTTC | CASSTGLSSYEQYF
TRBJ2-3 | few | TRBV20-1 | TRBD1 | TGCAGTGCTAGAGATCCGGGACAGATCCCAGATACGCAGTATTTT | CSARDPGQIPDTQYF
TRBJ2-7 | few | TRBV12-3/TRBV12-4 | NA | TGTGCCAGCACCTACCGGGAGCCCAGGGGCGAGCAGTACTTC | CASTYREPRGEQYF
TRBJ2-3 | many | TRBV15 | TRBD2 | TGTGCCACCAGCAGATTGGGGTCTAGCGGGTCTAGCACAGATACGCAGTATTTT | CATSRLGSSGSSTDTQYF
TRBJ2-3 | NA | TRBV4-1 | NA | TGCGCCAGCAGCCAAGAATACGGATTGCCCCAGGCTACGCAGTATTTT | CASSQEYGLPQATQYF
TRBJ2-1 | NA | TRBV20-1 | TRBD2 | TGCAGTGCTCCCGGGACTAGCGGGAGTTTCAGCTCCTACAATGAGCAGTTCTTC | CSAPGTSGSFSSYNEQFF
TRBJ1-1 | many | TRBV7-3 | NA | TGTGCCAGCAGCTTCTCCGGGGCGGGTGAAGCTTTCTTT | CASSFSGAGEAFF